A single sample is the source of the 27 T cell receptor beta chains below, sequenced in a study of T cells after yellow fever vaccination. TCRdb reprocessed the 5' RACE reads via MiXCR and lists one record per CDR3 protein. Of 500,000 to 650,000 distinct CDR3 sequences in the sample, 12% were seen once. Sequenced here: PBMCs, sampled on the day of the yellow fever booster vaccination. The receptors shown here come from a man aged 25-45 years who received the YFV17D yellow fever vaccine.

The rearrangement joins TRBV7-6 to TRBJ1-1; 9 bases align to TRBD1. The junction had 4 bases not matched to a gene; V was cut back by 1 base and J by 1 base. The CDR3 sequence is 16 residues long. Germline CDR1 and CDR2: SGHVS and FNYEAQ. CDR3 coding DNA: TGTGCCAGCAGCTTAGAGGGGACAGGGACGAACACTGAAGCTTTCTTT. Amino acid sequence: CASSLEGTGTNTEAFF.

The chain recombines TRBV10-3 with TRBJ2-3; 10 nucleotides agree with TRBD2. The CDR3 is 15 residues long. In germline, CDR1 is ENHRY, CDR2 SYGVKD. V lost 6 bases and J lost 5; bases outside the gene matches: 8. The CDR3 DNA reads as TGTGCCATCAGCCCAGCGGGAGGGCCGGGAGATACGCAGTATTTT. It codes for CAISPAGGPGDTQYF.

The sample holds a few counts of this clonotype. The chain has TRBV5-4 and TRBJ2-5; D unclear. CDR1 is SGHNT and CDR2 is YYREEE in the germline V gene (reference sequence). Trimming cost V 4 bases and J 4 bases, with 23 bases left between them. The CDR3 is 17 residues long. The CDR3 loop reads CASSHRWAARSLETQYF. The CDR3, as DNA: TGTGCCAGCAGCCATCGGTGGGCGGCGCGGTCATTAGAGACCCAGTACTTC.

This clonotype was seen a few times. A junction boundary mismatches the germline segment, possibly from a read error. This rearrangement joins TRBV10-2 to TRBJ2-7; TRBD2 agrees at 8 bases. The length of the CDR3 is 16 residues. Per germline, CDR1 WSHSY and CDR2 SAAADI. The CDR3, as DNA: TGCGCCAGCAGTGGCTATTCTAGCGGGCCAGTGTACGGGCAGTACTTC. Its translation: CASSGYSSGPVYGQYF.

The table lists this clonotype with a few counts. The genes are TRBV10-3 and TRBJ2-7, with 9 bases identical to TRBD2. Losses at the gene ends were 7 bases for V and 2 bases for J; bases not matched to a gene: 6. There are 14 residues in the CDR3. Germline lookup yields CDR1 ENHRY and CDR2 SYGVKD. This CDR3 is CAITVREGAYEQYF. DNA for the CDR3: TGTGCCATCACGGTGCGGGAGGGGGCCTACGAGCAGTACTTC.

This clonotype was seen a few times. The chain uses TRBV6-1 and TRBJ2-5; no reliable D call. This CDR3 region has 14 residues. Germline V gives CDR1 MNHNS, CDR2 SASEGT. The V end lost 7 bases, the J end lost 5 bases, and 17 bases lay between the germline ends. CDR3 DNA sequence: TGTGCCAGCACCCCCTCTGGTGGAGTGGAGACCCAGTACTTC. This codes for CASTPSGGVETQYF.

This clonotype was detected a few times. V is TRBV7-2 and J is TRBJ2-5; D is tentatively TRBD1 or TRBD2 (5 bases each). Germline V gene data show CDR1 as SGHTA and CDR2 as FQGNSA. Trimming removed 4 bases from V and 7 bases from J, with 19 bases in between. CDR3 length equals 15 residues. The CDR3 is CASSSDGTRGRTQYF. DNA of the CDR3: TGTGCCAGCAGCTCCGACGGGACCCGTGGGAGGACCCAGTACTTC.

The chain employs TRBV20-1 and TRBJ1-5; no reliable D call. The CDR3 sequence is 11 residues long. The germline V gene has CDR1 DFQATT and CDR2 SNEGSKA (reference sequence). Deletions cut 3 bases from V and 5 bases from J, with 5 bases between. For the CDR3, the DNA is TGCAGTGCTAGCCCCGATCAGCCCCAGCATTTT. It specifies CSASPDQPQHF.

In this sample, this clonotype turned up a few times. The V call is TRBV5-1, the J call TRBJ2-3, with no clear D. The germline V gene has CDR1 SGHRS and CDR2 YFSETQ. This CDR3 contains 14 residues. Trimming removed 4 bases from V and 4 bases from J, with 13 bases in between. CDR3 residues: CASSALHQADTQYF. The CDR3 DNA reads as TGCGCCAGCAGCGCCCTCCACCAGGCAGATACGCAGTATTTT.

This chain links TRBV5-4 with TRBJ2-2; 7 bases line up with TRBD1. The germline gives CDR1 SGHNT, CDR2 YYREEE (reference sequence). The V segment lost 5 bases and the J segment 1 base; nucleotides outside the gene matches: 5. CDR3 length: 15 residues. The DNA for the CDR3 is TGTGCCAGCAGACACCGGGACAGGAACACCGGGGAGCTGTTTTTT. This gives the protein CASRHRDRNTGELFF.

The chain carries TRBV7-2 and TRBJ2-2; D is undetermined. CDR3 length: 14 residues. CDR1 and CDR2 (germline): SGHTA, FQGNSA. Trimming pared 2 bases from V and 7 bases from J, leaving 11 bases between. The CDR3 loop reads CASSLSSRNGELFF. CDR3 in DNA: TGTGCCAGCAGCTTAAGTTCGAGGAACGGGGAGCTGTTTTTT.

This clonotype was detected a few times. The rearrangement joins TRBV7-2 to TRBJ1-5; TRBD1 aligns across 9 bases. CDR1 and CDR2 (germline): SGHTA, FQGNSA. V trimming: 4 bases; J trimming: 5 bases; junction bases outside the gene matches: 3. This CDR3 has 14 amino acids. CDR3 loop: CASSSRTGDQPQHF. DNA of the CDR3: TGTGCCAGCAGCTCTCGGACAGGGGATCAGCCCCAGCATTTT.

A few counts support this clonotype. V is TRBV7-6 and J is TRBJ1-2, with a weak D call TRBD1 (5 bases). The V end was cut by 1 base, the J end by 4 bases, with 19 bases between. The CDR3 contains 17 residues. Germline values: CDR1 SGHVS, CDR2 FNYEAQ. The DNA of the CDR3 is TGTGCCAGCAGCTTAGTCGCTGGGCGGGGCTCTAGCTATGGCTACACCTTC. Its translation is CASSLVAGRGSSYGYTF. Complete variable domain (other parts from reference TRBV7-6 and TRBJ1-2): GAGVSQSPRYKVTKRGQDVALRCDPISGHVSLYWYRQALGQGPEFLTYFNYEAQQDKSGLPNDRFSAERPEGSISTLTIQRTEQRDSAMYRCASSLVAGRGSSYGYTFGSGTRLTVV.

The V and J genes are TRBV15 and TRBJ1-2, with 7 bases identical to TRBD1. J lost 4 bases, V lost 4 bases, and 9 bases had no gene match. Germline lookup yields CDR1 LNHNV and CDR2 YYDKDF (reference sequence). The CDR3 is 15 residues long. The CDR3 DNA follows: TGTGCCACCAGCACCGGGACAGCGAAAGCCTATGGCTACACCTTC. Protein: CATSTGTAKAYGYTF.

The chain has TRBV19 and TRBJ1-6; no clear D gene. Germline loops: CDR1 LNHDA, CDR2 SQIVND (reference sequence). V was clipped by 7 bases and J by 0 bases, with 13 bases between them. The CDR3 totals 16 residues. Here the CDR3 reads CASTDRLRSYNSPLHF. Here the CDR3 DNA reads TGTGCCAGTACCGACCGTCTCCGCTCCTATAATTCACCCCTCCACTTT.

The chain links TRBV10-3 to TRBJ2-7, with unresolved D. With 6 bases removed from V and 0 bases from J, the gap between germline ends came to 15 bases. The CDR3 runs 15 residues. Germline V CDR1 and CDR2: ENHRY, SYGVKD. Here the CDR3 reads CAISDSDPSSYEQYF. In DNA form, the CDR3 reads TGTGCCATCAGCGACTCGGACCCGAGCTCCTACGAGCAGTACTTC.

In this sample, this clonotype turned up a few times. CDR3 DNA: TGTGCCAGCAGTCCCCGGGAGAGGAACGAGCAGTACTTC. It encodes CASSPRERNEQYF. J is TRBJ2-7 and V is TRBV6-1; maybe TRBD2 (6 bases). Germline V gene lookup returns CDR1 MNHNS and CDR2 SASEGT. Trimming cost V 5 bases and J 5 bases, with 13 bases left between them. CDR3 length: 13 amino acids.

This clonotype was observed many times. J is TRBJ1-4 and V is TRBV5-1; D not resolved. Germline V gene sequence: CDR1 SGHRS, CDR2 YFSETQ. The CDR3 runs to 15 residues. The V gene lost 0 bases and the J gene lost 0 bases, with 6 bases spanning the gap. This chain's CDR3 is CASSLGSSTNEKLFF. Here the CDR3 DNA reads TGCGCCAGCAGCTTGGGGTCCTCAACTAATGAAAAACTGTTTTTT.

The genes are TRBV27 and TRBJ2-7; 9 nucleotides match TRBD1. CDR1 and CDR2 (germline): MNHEY, SMNVEV (reference sequence). The CDR3 totals 15 residues. V lost 0 bases to trimming and J lost 6 bases; unmatched junction nucleotides: 6. CDR3 DNA: TGTGCCAGCAGTTTATCGGGGACAGGGTCACTCGAGCAGTACTTC. As protein: CASSLSGTGSLEQYF.

Regarding this clonotype: Mismatch with germline at one junction end may stem from a read error. This chain links TRBV7-7 with TRBJ2-7; D may be TRBD1 (5 bases). Germline V gives CDR1 SSHAT, CDR2 FNYEAQ (reference sequence). The CDR3 contains 14 residues. CDR3 DNA: TGTGCTAGCAGCTTAGATGGAAGGACATCCGAGCAGTACTTC. It translates to CASSLDGRTSEQYF.

V and J are TRBV18 and TRBJ1-1, with no clear D. Germline V gene data show CDR1 as KGHSH and CDR2 as LQKENI. CDR3 length: 15 residues. The V end lost 3 bases, the J end lost 5 bases, and 16 bases lay between the germline ends. CDR3 residues: CASSPRVRLETEAFF. The CDR3 coding sequence is TGTGCCAGCTCACCGCGTGTTCGATTGGAGACTGAAGCTTTCTTT.

This clonotype was seen only a few times. The gene calls are TRBV10-2 and TRBJ2-3; 9 nucleotides line up with TRBD2. V shed 10 bases, J shed 1 base, and the junction held 18 bases outside the gene matches. The CDR3 loop spans 18 amino acids. CDR1 is WSHSY and CDR2 is SAAADI in the germline V gene. The chain's CDR3 is CATSASGTTLLGTDTQYF. The CDR3 region has the DNA TGCGCCACAAGTGCTAGCGGGACGACCCTTTTAGGCACAGATACGCAGTATTTT.

This clonotype was found a few times. The rearrangement joins TRBV12-3 or TRBV12-4 to TRBJ2-2; 7 nucleotides align to TRBD2. Trimming at V came to 4 bases and at J to 8 bases, leaving 13 bases not matched to a gene. The CDR3 length is 16 residues. As DNA, the CDR3 is TGTGCCAGCAGTTCAACCGGGACTACCTTCGCGGGGGAGCTGTTTTTT. This translates into CASSSTGTTFAGELFF.

The table lists this clonotype with many counts. The V gene is TRBV5-1, the J gene TRBJ2-5; D remains unclear. The germline CDR1 and CDR2 sequences are SGHRS and YFSETQ. The CDR3 is 14 residues long. Trimming shortened V by 4 bases and J by 5 bases, and 15 bases separated the two germline ends. The CDR3 here is CASSLRPGVETQYF. DNA for the CDR3: TGCGCCAGCAGCCTGAGGCCAGGCGTGGAGACCCAGTACTTC.

J is TRBJ1-2 and V is TRBV5-5, with a weak D call TRBD1 (6 bases). The CDR3 contains 17 residues. V was pared by 3 bases and J by 8 bases, with 26 bases between. Per the germline V gene, CDR1 is SGHKS and CDR2 is YYEKEE (reference sequence). CDR3 loop: CASSSLPRQALQGGYTF. CDR3 coding DNA: TGTGCCAGCAGCTCTCTTCCTAGACAGGCCCTCCAGGGGGGCTACACCTTC.

Only a few counts were recorded for this clonotype. The chain is built from TRBV5-1 and TRBJ1-6; 7 bases line up with TRBD1. Germline values: CDR1 SGHRS, CDR2 YFSETQ. With V trimmed by 2 bases and J by 8 bases, 7 bases remained unmatched. The CDR3 contains 15 residues. The CDR3 DNA reads as TGCGCCAGCAGCTTTATAGACAGGGCTGATTCACCCCTCCACTTT. It encodes CASSFIDRADSPLHF. The full variable domain, its missing parts supplied by reference TRBV5-1 and TRBJ1-6, is KAGVTQTPRYLIKTRGQQVTLSCSPISGHRSVSWYQQTPGQGLQFLFEYFSETQRNKGNFPGRFSGRQFSNSRSEMNVSTLELGDSALYLCASSFIDRADSPLHFGNGTRLTVT.

V and J are TRBV6-5 and TRBJ1-6, with unresolved D. This CDR3 contains 16 residues. Germline V CDR1 and CDR2: MNHEY, SVGAGI. V was clipped by 0 bases and J by 7 bases, with 13 bases between them. The CDR3 DNA reads as TGTGCCAGCAGTTACTCGAATGTTGGGAGCAATTCACCCCTCCACTTT. Translation: CASSYSNVGSNSPLHF.